Presented here are 14 T cell receptor beta chains from one specimen sequenced in a study of T cell responses to AZD1222 COVID-19 vaccine. This table comes from immunoSEQ multiplex PCR, and its TCRdb copy is limited to in-frame clones, with some not included. Of 66,000 or so clones in the sample, around 74% were seen once. Sequences were derived from peripheral blood, sampled on day 0 of MenACWY control vaccination. The source of these receptors is an adult in good health.

The chain combines TRBV5-5 with TRBJ2-7, with a weak D call TRBD2 (6 bases). This CDR3 comprises 15 residues. Per germline, CDR1 SGHKS and CDR2 YYEKEE (reference sequence). V lost 1 base and J 2 bases, leaving 13 bases between the germline ends. The CDR3 DNA reads TGTGCCAGCAGCTTGTTTTGGGAGGCAGCCTACGAGCAGTACTTC. Its translation: CASSLFWEAAYEQYF.

The chain is built from TRBV12-5 and TRBJ1-3, with 7 bases aligning to TRBD1. The CDR3 is made up of 15 amino acids. J was trimmed by 5 bases and V by 1 base; bases with no gene match: 5. Per the germline V gene, CDR1 is LGHNT and CDR2 is FRNRAP. The CDR3 DNA sequence: TGTGCTAGTGGTTTGGGACAGGGAGCAAGAAACACCATATATTTT. Amino acids: CASGLGQGARNTIYF.

The chain carries TRBV14 and TRBJ1-6; D is perhaps TRBD1 (6 bases). V was trimmed by 4 bases and J by 3 bases, leaving 10 bases between them. CDR3 length: 15 amino acids. Germline assignment: CDR1 SGHDN and CDR2 FVKESK. CDR3 protein: CASSLQGIYNSPLHF. CDR3 sequence (DNA): TGTGCCAGCAGCCTGCAGGGGATCTATAATTCACCCCTCCACTTT.

This clone has just one count. The chain uses TRBV6-2 or TRBV6-3 and TRBJ1-1; no definite D call. CDR3 length: 13 amino acids. Germline V CDR1 and CDR2: MNHEY, SVGEGT. V lost 5 bases to trimming and J lost 1 base, with 8 bases between them. CDR3 residues: CASSIWANTEAFF. DNA of the CDR3: TGTGCCAGCAGTATTTGGGCGAACACTGAAGCTTTCTTT.

This chain joins TRBV3-1 (or the pseudogene TRBV3-2) and TRBJ1-4; no clear D. The CDR3 runs 13 residues. The germline V gene encodes CDR1 LGHDT and CDR2 YNNKEL (reference sequence). The V end lost 0 bases, the J end lost 10 bases, and 9 bases lay between the germline ends. The CDR3 protein is CASSQEPRGKLFF. CDR3 sequence (DNA): TGTGCCAGCAGCCAAGAGCCAAGAGGAAAACTGTTTTTT.

This CDR3 is CASSRDRVGNQPQHF. The CDR3 DNA is TGTGCCAGCAGTAGGGACAGGGTTGGCAATCAGCCCCAGCATTTT. The rearrangement uses TRBV2 and TRBJ1-5; 9 bases fit TRBD1. Germline V gene sequence: CDR1 SNHLY, CDR2 FYNNEI. Losses at the gene ends were 5 bases for V and 2 bases for J; bases not matched to a gene: 4. The length of the CDR3 is 15 residues. The entire variable domain, with the rest obtained from reference TRBV2 and TRBJ1-5, is as follows: EPEVTQTPSHQVTQMGQEVILRCVPISNHLYFYWYRQILGQKVEFLVSFYNNEISEKSEIFDDQFSVERPDGSNFTLKIRSTKLEDSAMYFCASSRDRVGNQPQHFGDGTRLSIL.

The V and J genes are TRBV11-2 and TRBJ2-1; D is unresolved. The length of the CDR3 is 15 residues. Germline CDR1 is SGHAT and CDR2 is FQNNGV. V lost 5 bases and J lost 2, with 13 bases in between. CDR3 DNA: TGTGCCAGCAGCCTCGGGTTGCTTCCCTACAATGAGCAGTTCTTC. As protein: CASSLGLLPYNEQFF.

V and J are TRBV3-1 (or the pseudogene TRBV3-2) and TRBJ1-4, with a tentative D call TRBD1 (5 bases). Trimming removed 2 bases at V and 12 bases at J, with 13 bases between. The CDR3 is made up of 13 amino acids. In germline, CDR1 is LGHDT, CDR2 YNNKEL (reference sequence). The CDR3 reads CASSQPQGFELFF. In DNA, the CDR3 is TGTGCCAGCAGCCAACCTCAGGGATTTGAACTGTTTTTT.

The chain uses TRBV28 and TRBJ1-1; TRBD1 matches 9 bases. Unmatched junction bases numbered 11, after V lost 7 bases and J lost 5 bases. The CDR3 runs to 15 residues. Per the germline V gene, CDR1 is MDHEN and CDR2 is SYDVKM. The chain's CDR3 is CASTDPTGGETEAFF. The CDR3 bases are TGTGCCAGCACCGACCCGACAGGGGGGGAAACTGAAGCTTTCTTT.

The chain links TRBV19 to TRBJ1-5, with D tentatively TRBD1 (5 bases). Germline V gives CDR1 LNHDA, CDR2 SQIVND (reference sequence). CDR3 length: 14 amino acids. The V end was cut by 5 bases, the J end by 5 bases, with 13 bases between. CDR3 residues: CASSLASRDQPQHF. Written as DNA, the CDR3 is TGTGCCAGTAGTTTAGCTAGCAGGGATCAGCCCCAGCATTTT.

This clone was counted a few times. V and J are TRBV24-1 and TRBJ1-5; tentatively, D is TRBD1 (6 bases). Germline V gives CDR1 KGHDR, CDR2 SFDVKD. Trimming pared 9 bases from V and 3 bases from J, leaving 23 bases between. The CDR3 is made up of 17 amino acids. CDR3 bases: TGTGCCACCTATCCCTCGACCCCCACAGGGAACAATCAGCCCCAGCATTTT. This encodes CATYPSTPTGNNQPQHF.

The chain uses TRBV2 and TRBJ1-1; no clear D. V was cut by 4 bases and J by 1 base, with 7 bases left in between. The CDR3 is made up of 13 amino acids. CDR1 SNHLY and CDR2 FYNNEI come from the germline V gene. CDR3 nucleotide sequence: TGTGCCAGCAGTGTTCCCGGGAACACTGAAGCTTTCTTT. Its protein product is CASSVPGNTEAFF.

The chain links TRBV19 to TRBJ1-1; no clear D gene. Trimming took 5 bases from V and 3 from J, leaving 10 bases between them. The CDR3 extends over 13 amino acids. Per the germline V gene, CDR1 is LNHDA and CDR2 is SQIVND (reference sequence). DNA of the CDR3: TGTGCCAGTAGTCGGGCGGCAGACACTGAAGCTTTCTTT. Translation: CASSRAADTEAFF.

This rearrangement joins TRBV6-6 to TRBJ2-7; no clear D. Deletions cut 1 base from V and 3 bases from J, with 7 bases between. Germline loops: CDR1 MNHNY, CDR2 SVGAGI (reference sequence). The CDR3 length is 13 residues. The CDR3 region is CASSYLPGYEQYF. The CDR3 coding sequence is TGTGCCAGCAGTTACTTGCCAGGCTACGAGCAGTACTTC.